What follows describes a single T cell receptor beta chain. This clone was seen more than once but under ten times. Its antigen has not been determined. Base qualities were left out, and no much larger clone turns up one base away. In the prospective study, participants were roughly 18 to 89 years old, resided in 24 geographic areas of the United States, and were enrolled through a virtual design. Cohort assignment in the prospective study relied on participant-reported clinical history from a screening survey and a study questionnaire. In the prospective study, mobile phlebotomists collected whole blood, serum and a nasopharyngeal or oropharyngeal swab from each participant. Additional blood draws and questionnaires over an approximately two-month period could optionally be provided by prospective study participants. Before DNA extraction, blood samples from the prospective study were shipped at room temperature or frozen.

The immunoSEQ Assay, a bias-controlled multiplex PCR, was used to amplify TCRbeta CDR3 regions from genomic DNA. Regarding the original processing steps: The number of nucleated cells in each sample was estimated by amplification of reference gene primers within the assay. To quantify the absolute abundance of each unique TCRbeta CDR3 rearrangement, sequence reads were collapsed and filtered. For each sample, productive Simpson clonality was calculated as the square root of Simpson's diversity index across productive rearrangements. In its TCRdb copy, this immuneACCESS table keeps in-frame sequences only and misses some clones. Where compared with another copy, unresolved V genes explain less than half of these, and the others have no known cause. That table gives V, J and clone size, and the DNA gave D and trimming. In all, the sample holds 250,000 or so clones, and roughly nine tenths of those were seen once. 1.2% of the sample belongs to the ten largest clones.

The data are from a study of blood T cell repertoires in COVID-19 (TCRdb year 2020). Background for the entire study: Samples covering the acute and convalescent phases of COVID-19 were provided by collaborators in the United States, Italy and Spain. The prospective study material was composed of cDNA or gDNA derived from T cells, B-cell-depleted T cells, or PBMCs. The sample metadata nearly always contained a de-identified subject ID, COVID-19 status, age in years and sex. Samples were obtained from the ongoing ImmuneRACE study (first 160 participants) and from over 1,000 subjects provided by 6 global collaborators. Subjects who had been exposed to COVID-19, were actively infected with it, or had recovered from it provided the deeply sampled blood TCRbeta repertoires that made up the dataset. Where available, HLA class I and class II types were taken from metadata supplied by the sample provider and were not determined by assay-based typing. The repertoires were released in a freely available public database meant as a resource for research on the immune response to SARS-CoV-2. What the work shows at the level of the full study, not this receptor alone: How much clinical and demographic metadata was included differed by source and by participant, and the metadata was provided uncurated.

The sequence was collected from a human donor in a cohort exposed to, infected with or recovered from COVID-19 (not recorded which). The donor label of this sample is uncertain. Source material: PBMCs or T cells enriched from blood (not recorded which).

DNA sequence: TGTGCCAGCAGTCGAAAGGGGGGTACAGGGGGCTTCAGATCGCATGGCTACACCTTC. The encoded protein is CASSRKGGTGGFRSHGYTF. Recombination linked TRBV6-6 to TRBJ1-2; 9 central nucleotides agree with TRBD1. V trim: 5 bases; J trim: 6 bases; unmatched bases: 22. The CDR3 measures 19 amino acids from cysteine to phenylalanine. The entry retains the CDR3 DNA only, 57 bases that are in frame from base 1. CDR1 and CDR2 are read off the germline V gene (reference sequence) as MNHNY and SVGAGI.